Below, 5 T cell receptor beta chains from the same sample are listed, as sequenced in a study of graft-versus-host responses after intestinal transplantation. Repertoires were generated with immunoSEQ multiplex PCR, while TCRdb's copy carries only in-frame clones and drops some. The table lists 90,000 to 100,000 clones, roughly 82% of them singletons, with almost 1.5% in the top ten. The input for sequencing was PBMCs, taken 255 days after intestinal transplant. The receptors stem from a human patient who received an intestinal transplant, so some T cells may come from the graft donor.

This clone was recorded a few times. Here the CDR3 reads CASSPPGQIGYGYTF. The CDR3 nucleotides read TGTGCCAGCTCACCACCGGGGCAAATAGGCTATGGCTACACCTTC. The rearrangement uses TRBV18 and TRBJ1-2, with D possibly being TRBD1 (5 bases). Germline V gives CDR1 KGHSH, CDR2 LQKENI. This CDR3 comprises 15 residues. V lost 0 bases to trimming and J lost 4 bases, with 12 bases between them. Using reference TRBV18 and TRBJ1-2 for the parts outside the CDR3, the full variable domain is NAGVMQNPRHLVRRRGQEARLRCSPMKGHSHVYWYRQLPEEGLKFMVYLQKENIIDESGMPKERFSAEFPKEGPSILRIQQVVRGDSAAYFCASSPPGQIGYGYTFGSGTRLTVV.

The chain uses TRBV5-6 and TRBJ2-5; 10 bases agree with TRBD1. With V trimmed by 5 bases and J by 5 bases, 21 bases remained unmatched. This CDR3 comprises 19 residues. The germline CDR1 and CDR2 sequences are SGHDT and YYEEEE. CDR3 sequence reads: CASRVETGGSGPKWETQYF. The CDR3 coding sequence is TGTGCCAGCAGGGTGGAGACAGGGGGCTCCGGGCCAAAATGGGAGACCCAGTACTTC.

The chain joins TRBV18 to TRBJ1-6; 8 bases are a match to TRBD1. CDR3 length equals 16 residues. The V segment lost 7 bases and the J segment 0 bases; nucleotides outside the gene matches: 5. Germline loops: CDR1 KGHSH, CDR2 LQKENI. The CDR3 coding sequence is TGTGCCAGCTATACGGACAGGGCCTCCTATAATTCACCCCTCCACTTT. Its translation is CASYTDRASYNSPLHF.

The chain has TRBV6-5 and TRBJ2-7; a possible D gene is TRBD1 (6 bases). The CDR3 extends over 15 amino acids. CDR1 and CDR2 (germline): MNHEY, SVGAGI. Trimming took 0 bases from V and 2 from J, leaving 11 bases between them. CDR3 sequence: CASSYSGTRAYEQYF. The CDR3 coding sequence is TGTGCCAGCAGTTACTCCGGGACACGGGCCTACGAGCAGTACTTC.

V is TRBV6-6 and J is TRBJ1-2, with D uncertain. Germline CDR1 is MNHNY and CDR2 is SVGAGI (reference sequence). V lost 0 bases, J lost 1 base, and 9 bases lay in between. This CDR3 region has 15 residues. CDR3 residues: CASSYSDLVNYGYTF. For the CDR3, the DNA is TGTGCCAGCAGTTACTCAGACCTCGTTAACTATGGCTACACCTTC.